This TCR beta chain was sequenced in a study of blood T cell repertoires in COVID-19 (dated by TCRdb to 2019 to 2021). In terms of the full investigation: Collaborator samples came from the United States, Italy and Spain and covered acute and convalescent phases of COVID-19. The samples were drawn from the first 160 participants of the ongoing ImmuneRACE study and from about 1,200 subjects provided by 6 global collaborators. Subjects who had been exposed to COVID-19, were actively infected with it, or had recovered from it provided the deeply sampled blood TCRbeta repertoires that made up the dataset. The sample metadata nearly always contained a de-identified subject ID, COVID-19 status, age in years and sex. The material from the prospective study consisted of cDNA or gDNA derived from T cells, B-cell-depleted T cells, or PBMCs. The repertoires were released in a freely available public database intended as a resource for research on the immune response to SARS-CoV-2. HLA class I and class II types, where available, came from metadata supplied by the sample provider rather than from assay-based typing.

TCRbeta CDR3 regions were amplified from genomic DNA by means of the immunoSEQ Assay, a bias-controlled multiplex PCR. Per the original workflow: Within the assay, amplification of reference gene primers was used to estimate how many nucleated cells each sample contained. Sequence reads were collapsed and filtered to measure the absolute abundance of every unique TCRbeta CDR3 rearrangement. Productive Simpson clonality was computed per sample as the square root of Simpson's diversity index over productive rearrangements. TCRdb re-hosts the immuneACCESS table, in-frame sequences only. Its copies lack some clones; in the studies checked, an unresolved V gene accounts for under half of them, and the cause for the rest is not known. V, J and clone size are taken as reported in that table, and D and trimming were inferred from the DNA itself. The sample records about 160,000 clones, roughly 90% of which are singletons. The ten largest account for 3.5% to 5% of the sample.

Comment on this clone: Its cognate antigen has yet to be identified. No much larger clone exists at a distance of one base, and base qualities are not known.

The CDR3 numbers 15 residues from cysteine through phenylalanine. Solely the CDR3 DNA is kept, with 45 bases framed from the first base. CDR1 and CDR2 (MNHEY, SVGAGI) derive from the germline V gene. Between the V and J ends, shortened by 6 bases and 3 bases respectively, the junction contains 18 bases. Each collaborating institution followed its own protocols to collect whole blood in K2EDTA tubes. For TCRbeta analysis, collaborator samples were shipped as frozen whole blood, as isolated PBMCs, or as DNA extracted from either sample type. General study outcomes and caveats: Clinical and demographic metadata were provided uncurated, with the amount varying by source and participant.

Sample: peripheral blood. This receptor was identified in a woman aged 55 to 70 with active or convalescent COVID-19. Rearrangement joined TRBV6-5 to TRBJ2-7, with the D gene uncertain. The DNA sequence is TGTGCCAGCAGCCGATCACCCCAACTTAACTACGAGCAGTACTTC. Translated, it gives CASSRSPQLNYEQYF.